Following are 7 T cell receptor beta chains from one sample sequenced in a study of blood T cell repertoires in COVID-19. TCRdb's copy holds only in-frame clones and misses some; the assay was immunoSEQ multiplex PCR. The table has under 200,000 clones, roughly four fifths seen once. The sequenced sample consisted of peripheral blood. The source of these receptors is a woman aged 80 or over with acute or convalescent COVID-19.

Turning to this clone: Other DNA variants within this sample encode the same CDR3. J is TRBJ1-5 and V is TRBV18; D may be TRBD1 (5 bases). The CDR3 contains 14 residues. CDR1 is KGHSH, CDR2 LQKENI, per germline. Trimming removed 3 bases at V and 4 bases at J, with 10 bases between. As DNA, the CDR3 is TGTGCCAGCTCACCTTCCCAGGGAAATCAGCCCCAGCATTTT. It codes for CASSPSQGNQPQHF.

This chain uses TRBV18 with TRBJ2-4; D is uncertain. This CDR3 has 14 residues. Trimming left V 3 bases short and J 0 bases short, with 6 bases between. From germline, CDR1 is KGHSH and CDR2 LQKENI. The CDR3 protein is CASSPELAKNIQYF. The CDR3 DNA sequence: TGTGCCAGCTCACCGGAGCTAGCCAAAAACATTCAGTACTTC.

CDR3 protein: CASSQEMGHVYGYTF. CDR3 DNA: TGTGCCAGCAGCCAAGAGATGGGACACGTTTATGGCTACACCTTC. The chain joins TRBV3-1 (or the pseudogene TRBV3-2) to TRBJ1-2; TRBD1 is a possible D gene (6 bases). The V gene lost 0 bases and the J gene lost 5 bases, with 13 bases spanning the gap. Germline assignment: CDR1 LGHDT and CDR2 YNNKEL (reference sequence). CDR3 length equals 15 residues.

The V gene is TRBV5-1, the J gene TRBJ1-6; 8 bases are a match to TRBD1. The germline CDR1 and CDR2 sequences are SGHRS and YFSETQ. The CDR3 loop spans 17 amino acids. With V trimmed by 3 bases and J by 0 bases, 5 bases remained unmatched. Here the CDR3 reads CASSWTGPSSYNSPLHF. DNA for the CDR3: TGCGCCAGCAGCTGGACAGGGCCGAGCTCCTATAATTCACCCCTCCACTTT.

The count of this clone is one. This chain links TRBV7-2 with TRBJ1-1; no firm D call. The CDR3 consists of 15 residues. Per the germline V gene, CDR1 is SGHTA and CDR2 is FQGNSA. Trimming took 1 base from V and 1 from J, leaving 10 bases between them. CDR3 DNA: TGTGCCAGCAGCTTAGTGGGCACTGAGAACACTGAAGCTTTCTTT. Translating it yields CASSLVGTENTEAFF.

The gene calls are TRBV5-1 and TRBJ2-5, with D maybe TRBD1 (5 bases). The CDR3 totals 15 residues. V gave up 4 bases and J gave up 2 bases, with 15 bases separating them. CDR1 is SGHRS, CDR2 YFSETQ, per germline. CDR3 in amino acids: CASSPDGDRQETQYF. The DNA of the CDR3 is TGCGCCAGCAGCCCAGACGGCGACAGACAAGAGACCCAGTACTTC. Full variable domain (remainder filled in from reference TRBV5-1 and TRBJ2-5): KAGVTQTPRYLIKTRGQQVTLSCSPISGHRSVSWYQQTPGQGLQFLFEYFSETQRNKGNFPGRFSGRQFSNSRSEMNVSTLELGDSALYLCASSPDGDRQETQYFGPGTRLLVL.

As regards this clone: Mismatch with germline at one junction end may stem from a read error. This chain joins TRBV6-5 and TRBJ2-1; D might be TRBD2 (7 bases). This CDR3 region has 15 residues. Germline values: CDR1 MNHEY, CDR2 SVGAGI. The CDR3 spells CASSKGGASFNEQFF. In DNA form, the CDR3 reads TGTGCCAGCAGCAAGGGGGGGGCATCCTTCAATGAGCAGTTCTTC.